The subject of this entry is one TCR beta chain. Its antigen is unknown. TCRdb's table, derived via immunoSEQ multiplex PCR, lists solely in-frame clones and lacks some. This table has about 55,000 clones, 82% appearing once. The entry originates in a study of OX40 agonist ivuxolimab in advanced cancers. The study sampled blood at baseline, cycle 4 day 1, and cycle 7 day 1. Findings of the study overall: Some nonresponders additionally presented with little normalized T-cell clonal expansion. Antigens targeted by the expanded peripheral T cells were not determined.

CDR1 and CDR2 from the germline V gene are MDHEN and SYDVKM. The CDR3 loop spans 12 amino acids. V dropped 6 bases and J dropped 4 bases, with 8 bases sitting between them. The material was CD4+ or CD8+ T cells sorted from blood, obtained in a trial of the OX40 agonist ivuxolimab. V and J are TRBV28 and TRBJ2-3; D unresolved. The receptor comes from an adult with an advanced solid tumor such as melanoma, head and neck, liver or kidney cancer. The CDR3 loop is CASSVPPDTQYF. The DNA of the CDR3 is TGTGCCAGCAGCGTCCCCCCAGATACGCAGTATTTT.